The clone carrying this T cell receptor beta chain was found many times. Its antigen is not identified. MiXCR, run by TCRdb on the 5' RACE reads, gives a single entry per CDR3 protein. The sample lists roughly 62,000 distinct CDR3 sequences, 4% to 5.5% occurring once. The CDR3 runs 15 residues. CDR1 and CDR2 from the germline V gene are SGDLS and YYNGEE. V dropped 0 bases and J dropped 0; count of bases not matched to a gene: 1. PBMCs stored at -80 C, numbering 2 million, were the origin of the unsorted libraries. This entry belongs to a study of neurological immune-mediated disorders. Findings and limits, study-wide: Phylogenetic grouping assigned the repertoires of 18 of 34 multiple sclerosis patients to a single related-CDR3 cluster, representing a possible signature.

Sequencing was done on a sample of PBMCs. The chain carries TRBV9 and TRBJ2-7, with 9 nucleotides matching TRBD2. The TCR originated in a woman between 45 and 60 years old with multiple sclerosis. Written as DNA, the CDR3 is TGTGCCAGCAGCGTAGAAGCGGGGGGCTCCTACGAGCAGTACTTC. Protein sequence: CASSVEAGGSYEQYF.